Listed below are T cell receptor beta chains from one sample, sequenced in a study of T cells in tumors after PD-1 blockade. Here immunoSEQ multiplex PCR was the method, and the copy in TCRdb shows in-frame clones only, minus some. The sample includes around 19,000 clones, roughly 78% of them seen just once. Sequences were derived from PBMCs, sampled before anti-PD-1 treatment. The receptor set was obtained from a human donor with basal cell carcinoma. CDR3s include the opening cysteine and the closing phenylalanine or tryptophan. D genes are given only for firm matches. Clone size is stated in some rows and not others, as once, few, many or a class when expanded.

d_call: NA; clone_size: NA; v_call: TRBV3-1/TRBV3-2; cdr3_length: 15; j_call: TRBJ1-4; cdr3_aa: CASSPTGTRNEKLFF; cdr3_nt: TGTGCCAGCAGCCCCACGGGTACGCGTAATGAAAAACTGTTTTTT
d_call: NA; clone_size: NA; v_call: TRBV6-5; cdr3_length: 16; j_call: TRBJ1-5; cdr3_aa: CASSWQGKYSNQPQHF; cdr3_nt: TGTGCCAGCAGTTGGCAGGGGAAATATAGCAATCAGCCCCAGCATTTT
d_call: NA; clone_size: NA; v_call: TRBV4-1; cdr3_length: 18; j_call: TRBJ2-1; cdr3_aa: CASSQPADPTFFRSPQFF; cdr3_nt: TGCGCCAGCAGCCAACCCGCCGACCCTACCTTCTTCCGTTCCCCACAGTTCTTC
d_call: TRBD1; clone_size: NA; v_call: TRBV5-4; cdr3_length: 14; j_call: TRBJ2-2; cdr3_aa: CAVTDRRNTGELFF; cdr3_nt: TGTGCCGTCACGGACAGGAGGAACACCGGGGAGCTGTTTTTT
d_call: TRBD2; clone_size: NA; v_call: TRBV7-2; cdr3_length: 16; j_call: TRBJ2-7; cdr3_aa: CASSLAGTSGGYEQYF; cdr3_nt: TGTGCCAGCAGCTTAGCGGGGACTAGCGGGGGTTACGAGCAGTACTTC
d_call: TRBD2; clone_size: NA; v_call: TRBV20-1; cdr3_length: 15; j_call: TRBJ2-1; cdr3_aa: CSASGLAGAYNEQFF; cdr3_nt: TGCAGTGCTAGTGGGCTAGCGGGGGCCTACAATGAGCAGTTCTTC
d_call: TRBD2; clone_size: NA; v_call: TRBV4-2; cdr3_length: 16; j_call: TRBJ2-5; cdr3_aa: CASSHGTSGGKETQYF; cdr3_nt: TGTGCCAGCAGCCACGGGACTAGCGGGGGCAAAGAGACCCAGTACTTC
d_call: TRBD1; clone_size: NA; v_call: TRBV6-5; cdr3_length: 15; j_call: TRBJ1-2; cdr3_aa: CASSRPSTGLYGYTF; cdr3_nt: TGTGCCAGCAGTCGACCCTCGACAGGGCTTTATGGCTACACCTTC
d_call: NA; clone_size: NA; v_call: TRBV4-2; cdr3_length: 15; j_call: TRBJ2-5; cdr3_aa: CASSHGKRYQETQYF; cdr3_nt: TGTGCCAGCAGCCATGGCAAGAGGTACCAAGAGACCCAGTACTTC
d_call: TRBD2; clone_size: NA; v_call: TRBV7-9; cdr3_length: 16; j_call: TRBJ2-5; cdr3_aa: CASSPGLAGGGETQYF; cdr3_nt: TGTGCCAGCAGCCCTGGACTAGCGGGGGGCGGAGAGACCCAGTACTTC
d_call: NA; clone_size: NA; v_call: TRBV19; cdr3_length: 15; j_call: TRBJ1-4; cdr3_aa: CASSMWAGTNEKLFF; cdr3_nt: TGTGCCAGTAGTATGTGGGCAGGCACTAATGAAAAACTGTTTTTT
d_call: NA; clone_size: few; v_call: TRBV7-9; cdr3_length: 16; j_call: TRBJ2-1; cdr3_aa: CASSPRQLLSYNEQFF; cdr3_nt: TGTGCCAGCAGCCCACGACAGTTACTCTCCTACAATGAGCAGTTCTTC
d_call: TRBD1; clone_size: NA; v_call: TRBV6-6; cdr3_length: 14; j_call: TRBJ1-5; cdr3_aa: CASSYRDRIQPQHF; cdr3_nt: TGTGCCAGCAGTTATCGGGACAGGATACAGCCCCAGCATTTT
d_call: NA; clone_size: NA; v_call: TRBV25-1; cdr3_length: 15; j_call: TRBJ2-2; cdr3_aa: CASSDPTDHTGELFF; cdr3_nt: TGTGCCAGCAGTGACCCAACAGATCACACCGGGGAGCTGTTTTTT
d_call: NA; clone_size: NA; v_call: TRBV7-2; cdr3_length: 14; j_call: TRBJ1-1; cdr3_aa: CASSKGWQGREAFF; cdr3_nt: TGTGCCAGCAGCAAGGGGTGGCAGGGGAGGGAAGCTTTCTTT
d_call: NA; clone_size: NA; v_call: TRBV27; cdr3_length: 10; j_call: TRBJ2-4; cdr3_aa: CASGRHIQYF; cdr3_nt: TGTGCCAGCGGCAGACACATTCAGTACTTC
d_call: NA; clone_size: NA; v_call: TRBV5-4; cdr3_length: 11; j_call: TRBJ2-7; cdr3_aa: CASSYGGEQYF; cdr3_nt: TGTGCCAGCAGCTACGGGGGCGAGCAGTACTTC
d_call: TRBD2; clone_size: NA; v_call: TRBV2; cdr3_length: 19; j_call: TRBJ2-1; cdr3_aa: CASSYGGAGLGSSYNEQFF; cdr3_nt: TGTGCCAGCAGTTACGGGGGGGCGGGGTTGGGGAGCTCCTACAATGAGCAGTTCTTC
d_call: NA; clone_size: NA; v_call: TRBV29-1; cdr3_length: 11; j_call: TRBJ2-7; cdr3_aa: CSVEASYEQYF; cdr3_nt: TGCAGCGTTGAAGCCTCCTACGAGCAGTACTTC
d_call: NA; clone_size: NA; v_call: TRBV2; cdr3_length: 12; j_call: TRBJ2-5; cdr3_aa: CASSSSRETQYF; cdr3_nt: TGTGCCAGCAGCTCCTCACGGGAGACCCAGTACTTC
d_call: NA; clone_size: NA; v_call: TRBV11-1; cdr3_length: 13; j_call: TRBJ2-5; cdr3_aa: CASSLRVEETQYF; cdr3_nt: TGTGCCAGCAGCTTAAGGGTGGAAGAGACCCAGTACTTC
d_call: NA; clone_size: NA; v_call: TRBV30; cdr3_length: 12; j_call: TRBJ1-3; cdr3_aa: CAWSGVGNTIYF; cdr3_nt: TGTGCCTGGAGTGGCGTGGGAAACACCATATATTTT
d_call: TRBD1; clone_size: few; v_call: TRBV12-5; cdr3_length: 14; j_call: TRBJ1-5; cdr3_aa: CASSTGQDNQPQHF; cdr3_nt: TGTGCTAGTTCCACTGGACAGGACAATCAGCCCCAGCATTTT
d_call: NA; clone_size: NA; v_call: TRBV7-9; cdr3_length: 14; j_call: TRBJ1-3; cdr3_aa: CASSLDVSGNTIYF; cdr3_nt: TGTGCCAGCAGCTTAGATGTCTCTGGAAACACCATATATTTT
d_call: TRBD1; clone_size: NA; v_call: TRBV7-2; cdr3_length: 17; j_call: TRBJ2-4; cdr3_aa: CASSFRGTALAKNIQYF; cdr3_nt: TGTGCCAGCAGCTTTAGGGGGACAGCGCTAGCCAAAAACATTCAGTACTTC
d_call: NA; clone_size: NA; v_call: TRBV7-9; cdr3_length: 13; j_call: TRBJ1-2; cdr3_aa: CASSLDLAYGYTF; cdr3_nt: TGTGCCAGCAGCTTAGATTTGGCCTATGGCTACACCTTC
d_call: TRBD2; clone_size: few; v_call: TRBV24-1; cdr3_length: 15; j_call: TRBJ2-5; cdr3_aa: CATSASGAPRETQYF; cdr3_nt: TGTGCCACCAGTGCTAGCGGGGCCCCCCGGGAGACCCAGTACTTC
d_call: NA; clone_size: NA; v_call: TRBV15; cdr3_length: 15; j_call: TRBJ1-2; cdr3_aa: CATSRDIEVNYGYTF; cdr3_nt: TGTGCCACCAGCAGAGATATCGAGGTTAACTATGGCTACACCTTC
d_call: NA; clone_size: NA; v_call: TRBV9; cdr3_length: 14; j_call: TRBJ2-3; cdr3_aa: CASSVDGSTDTQYF; cdr3_nt: TGTGCCAGCAGCGTAGACGGGAGCACAGATACGCAGTATTTT
d_call: TRBD1; clone_size: medium-sized; v_call: TRBV3-1/TRBV3-2; cdr3_length: 18; j_call: TRBJ2-5; cdr3_aa: CASSQEAGQGADQETQYF; cdr3_nt: TGTGCCAGCAGCCAAGAGGCGGGACAGGGGGCGGATCAAGAGACCCAGTACTTC
d_call: NA; clone_size: medium-sized; v_call: TRBV7-9; cdr3_length: 14; j_call: TRBJ2-7; cdr3_aa: CASSLTGKTYEQYF; cdr3_nt: TGTGCCAGCAGCTTAACAGGGAAAACCTACGAGCAGTACTTC
d_call: TRBD2; clone_size: once; v_call: TRBV6-4; cdr3_length: 15; j_call: TRBJ2-1; cdr3_aa: CASSDIAGEVYEQFF; cdr3_nt: TGTGCCAGCAGTGATATAGCGGGAGAGGTCTATGAGCAGTTCTTC
d_call: TRBD2; clone_size: NA; v_call: TRBV5-1; cdr3_length: 14; j_call: TRBJ2-7; cdr3_aa: CASSPRTSSGEQYF; cdr3_nt: TGCGCCAGCAGCCCCCGGACTAGTTCTGGGGAGCAGTACTTC
d_call: TRBD1; clone_size: NA; v_call: TRBV6-5; cdr3_length: 15; j_call: TRBJ2-5; cdr3_aa: CASSTDRAGLGTQYF; cdr3_nt: TGTGCCAGCAGCACGGACAGGGCGGGTCTAGGGACCCAGTACTTC
d_call: TRBD2; clone_size: NA; v_call: TRBV2; cdr3_length: 19; j_call: TRBJ2-1; cdr3_aa: CASSVGWAREGSSYNEQFF; cdr3_nt: TGTGCCAGCAGTGTGGGGTGGGCGCGGGAGGGGAGCTCCTACAATGAGCAGTTCTTC
d_call: NA; clone_size: NA; v_call: TRBV19; cdr3_length: 17; j_call: TRBJ1-6; cdr3_aa: CASSMRVGTKGNSPLHF; cdr3_nt: TGTGCCAGTAGTATGAGGGTCGGGACGAAGGGGAATTCACCCCTCCACTTT
d_call: NA; clone_size: NA; v_call: TRBV19; cdr3_length: 13; j_call: TRBJ1-5; cdr3_aa: CASSIGQNQPQHF; cdr3_nt: TGTGCCAGTAGTATAGGCCAGAATCAGCCCCAGCATTTT
d_call: TRBD2; clone_size: NA; v_call: TRBV7-3; cdr3_length: 16; j_call: TRBJ2-3; cdr3_aa: CASSTGLAGGEDTQYF; cdr3_nt: TGTGCCAGCAGCACCGGACTAGCGGGGGGAGAAGATACGCAGTATTTT
d_call: TRBD1; clone_size: NA; v_call: TRBV30; cdr3_length: 14; j_call: TRBJ1-1; cdr3_aa: CAWSATGGNTEAFF; cdr3_nt: TGTGCCTGGAGTGCAACAGGGGGGAACACTGAAGCTTTCTTT